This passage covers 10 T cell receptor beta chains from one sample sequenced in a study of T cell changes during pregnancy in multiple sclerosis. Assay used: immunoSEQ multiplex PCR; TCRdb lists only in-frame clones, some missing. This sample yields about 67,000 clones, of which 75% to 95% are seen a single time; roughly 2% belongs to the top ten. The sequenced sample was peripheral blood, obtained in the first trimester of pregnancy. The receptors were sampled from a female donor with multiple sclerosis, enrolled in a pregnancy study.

In nucleotides, the CDR3 is TGTGCCAGCCGCGGGGCCGGTGGGGCCAACGTCCTGACTTTC. Amino acid sequence: CASRGAGGANVLTF. V usage is TRBV9 and J usage is TRBJ2-6, with D possibly being TRBD2 (6 bases). Trimming stripped 7 bases from V and 3 bases from J, with 11 bases between. This CDR3 is built from 14 residues. From germline, CDR1 is SGDLS and CDR2 YYNGEE.

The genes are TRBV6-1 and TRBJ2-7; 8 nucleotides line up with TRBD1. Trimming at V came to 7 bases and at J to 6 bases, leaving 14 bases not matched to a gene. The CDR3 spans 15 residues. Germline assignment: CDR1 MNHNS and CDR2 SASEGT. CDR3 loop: CASKVTDRAKGEQYF. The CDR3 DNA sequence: TGTGCCAGCAAAGTGACGGACAGGGCGAAAGGCGAGCAGTACTTC.

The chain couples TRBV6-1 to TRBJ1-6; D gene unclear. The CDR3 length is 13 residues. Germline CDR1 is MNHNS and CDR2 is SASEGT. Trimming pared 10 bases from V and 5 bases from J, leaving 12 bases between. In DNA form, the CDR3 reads TGTGCCATATACGGGTGGGATAATTCACCCCTCCACTTT. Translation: CAIYGWDNSPLHF.

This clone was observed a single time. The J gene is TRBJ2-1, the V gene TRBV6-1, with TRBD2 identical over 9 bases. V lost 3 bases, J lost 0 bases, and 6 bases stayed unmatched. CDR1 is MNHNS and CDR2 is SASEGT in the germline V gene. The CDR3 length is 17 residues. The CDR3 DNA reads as TGTGCCAGCAGTGACTTAGGACTAGCGAGCTCCTACAATGAGCAGTTCTTC. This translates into CASSDLGLASSYNEQFF.

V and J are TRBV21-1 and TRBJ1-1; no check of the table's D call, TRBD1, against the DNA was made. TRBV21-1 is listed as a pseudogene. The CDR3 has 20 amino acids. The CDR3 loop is CASSKLATVGRGLRDTEAFF. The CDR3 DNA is TGTGCCAGCAGCAAATTAGCGACGGTAGGCAGGGGCTTACGGGACACTGAAGCTTTCTTT.

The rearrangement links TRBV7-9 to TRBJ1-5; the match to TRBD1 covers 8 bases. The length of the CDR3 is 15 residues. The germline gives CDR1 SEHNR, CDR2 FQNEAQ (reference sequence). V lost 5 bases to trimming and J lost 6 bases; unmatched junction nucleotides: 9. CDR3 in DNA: TGTGCCAGCAGCAACGGACAGGGTGGGCCTCAGCCCCAGCATTTT. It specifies CASSNGQGGPQPQHF. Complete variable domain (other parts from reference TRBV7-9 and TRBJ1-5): DTGVSQNPRHKITKRGQNVTFRCDPISEHNRLYWYRQTLGQGPEFLTYFQNEAQLEKSRLLSDRFSAERPKGSFSTLEIQRTEQGDSAMYLCASSNGQGGPQPQHFGDGTRLSIL.

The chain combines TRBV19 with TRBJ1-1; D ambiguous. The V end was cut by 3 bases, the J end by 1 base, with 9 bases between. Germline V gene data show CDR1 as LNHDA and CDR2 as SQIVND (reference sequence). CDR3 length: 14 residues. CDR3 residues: CASSMKSENTEAFF. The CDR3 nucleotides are TGTGCCAGTAGTATGAAGTCAGAGAACACTGAAGCTTTCTTT.

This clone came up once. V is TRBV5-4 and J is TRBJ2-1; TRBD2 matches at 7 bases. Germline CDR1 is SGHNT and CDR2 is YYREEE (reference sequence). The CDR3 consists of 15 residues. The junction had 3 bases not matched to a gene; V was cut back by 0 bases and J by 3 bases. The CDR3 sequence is CASSLEGGVYNEQFF. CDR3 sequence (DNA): TGTGCCAGCAGCTTGGAGGGAGGGGTCTACAATGAGCAGTTCTTC.

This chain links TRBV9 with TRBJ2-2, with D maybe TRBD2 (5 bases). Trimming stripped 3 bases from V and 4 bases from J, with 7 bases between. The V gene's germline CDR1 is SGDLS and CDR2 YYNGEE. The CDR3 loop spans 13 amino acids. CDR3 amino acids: CASSGTVTGELFF. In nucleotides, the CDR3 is TGTGCCAGCAGCGGGACTGTCACCGGGGAGCTGTTTTTT.

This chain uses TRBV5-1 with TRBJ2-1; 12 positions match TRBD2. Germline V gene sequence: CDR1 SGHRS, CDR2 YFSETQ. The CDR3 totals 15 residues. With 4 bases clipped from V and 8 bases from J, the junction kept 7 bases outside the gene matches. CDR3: CASSPQTSGSDEQFF. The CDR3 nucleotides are TGCGCCAGCAGCCCTCAGACTAGCGGGAGCGATGAGCAGTTCTTC.